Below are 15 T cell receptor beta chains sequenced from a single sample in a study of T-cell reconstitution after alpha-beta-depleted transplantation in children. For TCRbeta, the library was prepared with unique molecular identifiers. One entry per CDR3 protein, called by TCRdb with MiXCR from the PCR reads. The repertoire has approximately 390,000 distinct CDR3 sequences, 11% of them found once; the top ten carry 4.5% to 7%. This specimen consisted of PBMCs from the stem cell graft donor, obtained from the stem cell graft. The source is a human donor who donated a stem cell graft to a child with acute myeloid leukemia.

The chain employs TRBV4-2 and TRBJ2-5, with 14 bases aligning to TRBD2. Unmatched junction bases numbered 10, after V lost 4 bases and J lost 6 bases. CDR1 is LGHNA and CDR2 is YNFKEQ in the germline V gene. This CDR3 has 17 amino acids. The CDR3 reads CASSPRGLAGAEKTQYF. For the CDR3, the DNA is TGTGCCAGCAGCCCACGGGGACTAGCGGGAGCCGAGAAGACCCAGTACTTC.

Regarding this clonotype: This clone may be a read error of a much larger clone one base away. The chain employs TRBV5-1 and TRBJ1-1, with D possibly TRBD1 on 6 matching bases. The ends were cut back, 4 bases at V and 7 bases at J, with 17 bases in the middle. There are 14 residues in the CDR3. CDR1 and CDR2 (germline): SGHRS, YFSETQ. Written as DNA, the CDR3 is TGCGCCAGCAGCCCAGAAAACAGGGCGGATGAAGCTTTCTTT. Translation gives CASSPENRADEAFF.

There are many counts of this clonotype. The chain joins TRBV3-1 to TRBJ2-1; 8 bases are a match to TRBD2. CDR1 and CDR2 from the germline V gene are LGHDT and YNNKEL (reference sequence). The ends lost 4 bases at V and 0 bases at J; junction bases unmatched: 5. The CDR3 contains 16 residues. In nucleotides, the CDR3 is TGTGCCAGCAGCCCCGTAGCGGGAAGCTCCTACAATGAGCAGTTCTTC. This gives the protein CASSPVAGSSYNEQFF.

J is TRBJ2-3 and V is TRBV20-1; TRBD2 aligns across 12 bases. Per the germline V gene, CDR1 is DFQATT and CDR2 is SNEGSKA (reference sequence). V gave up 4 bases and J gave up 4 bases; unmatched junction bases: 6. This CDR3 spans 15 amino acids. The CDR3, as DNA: TGCAGTGCTACCCCGGGACTAGCGGGCTCAGATACGCAGTATTTT. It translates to CSATPGLAGSDTQYF.

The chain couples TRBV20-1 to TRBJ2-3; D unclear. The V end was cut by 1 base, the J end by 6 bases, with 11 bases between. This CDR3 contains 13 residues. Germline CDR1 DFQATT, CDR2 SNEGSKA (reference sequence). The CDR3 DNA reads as TGCAGTGCTAGAGGACGGCTCGGTGATACGCAGTATTTT. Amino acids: CSARGRLGDTQYF.

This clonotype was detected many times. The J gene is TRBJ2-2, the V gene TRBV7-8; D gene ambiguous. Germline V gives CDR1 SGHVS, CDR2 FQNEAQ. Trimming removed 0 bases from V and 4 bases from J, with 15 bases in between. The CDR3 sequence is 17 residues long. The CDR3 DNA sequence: TGTGCCAGCAGCTTAGCGGCTGGAACCCGGATCACCGGGGAGCTGTTTTTT. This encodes CASSLAAGTRITGELFF.

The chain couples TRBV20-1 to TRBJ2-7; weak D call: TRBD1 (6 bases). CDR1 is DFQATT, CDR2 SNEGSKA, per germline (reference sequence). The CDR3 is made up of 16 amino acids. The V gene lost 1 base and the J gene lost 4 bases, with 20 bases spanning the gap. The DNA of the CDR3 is TGCAGTGCTAGAGTTCCCGGGACAACCTCCTCGTACGAGCAGTACTTC. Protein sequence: CSARVPGTTSSYEQYF.

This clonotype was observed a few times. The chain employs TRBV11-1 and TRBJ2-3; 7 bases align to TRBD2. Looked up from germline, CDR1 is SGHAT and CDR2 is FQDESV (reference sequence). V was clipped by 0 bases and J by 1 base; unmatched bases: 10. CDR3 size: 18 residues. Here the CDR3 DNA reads TGTGCCAGCAGCTTAGCCCTTAGACTAGCTAAGGGCACAGATACGCAGTATTTT. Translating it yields CASSLALRLAKGTDTQYF.

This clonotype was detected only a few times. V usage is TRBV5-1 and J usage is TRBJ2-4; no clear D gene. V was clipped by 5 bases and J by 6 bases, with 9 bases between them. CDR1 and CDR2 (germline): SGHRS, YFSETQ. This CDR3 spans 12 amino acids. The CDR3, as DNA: TGCGCCAGCAGGGGCCCCCCAAACATTCAGTACTTC. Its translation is CASRGPPNIQYF.

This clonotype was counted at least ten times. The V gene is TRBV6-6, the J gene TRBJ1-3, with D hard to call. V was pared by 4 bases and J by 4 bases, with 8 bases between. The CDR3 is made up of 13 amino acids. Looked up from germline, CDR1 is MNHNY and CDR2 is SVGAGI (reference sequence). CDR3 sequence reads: CASSWMTGNTIYF. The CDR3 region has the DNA TGTGCCAGCAGTTGGATGACAGGAAACACCATATATTTT.

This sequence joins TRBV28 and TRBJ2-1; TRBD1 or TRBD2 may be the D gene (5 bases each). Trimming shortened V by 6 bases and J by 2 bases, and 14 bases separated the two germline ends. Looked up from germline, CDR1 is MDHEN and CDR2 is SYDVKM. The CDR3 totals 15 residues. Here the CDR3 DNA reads TGTGCCAGCAGAGGGAGTCGACAGCCCTACAATGAGCAGTTCTTC. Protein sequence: CASRGSRQPYNEQFF.

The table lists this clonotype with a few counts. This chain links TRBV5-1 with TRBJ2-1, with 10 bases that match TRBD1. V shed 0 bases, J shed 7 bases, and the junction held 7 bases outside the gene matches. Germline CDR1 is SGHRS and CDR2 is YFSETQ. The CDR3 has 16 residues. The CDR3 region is CASSLGPGTGENEQFF. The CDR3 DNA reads TGCGCCAGCAGCTTGGGACCCGGGACAGGGGAGAATGAGCAGTTCTTC.

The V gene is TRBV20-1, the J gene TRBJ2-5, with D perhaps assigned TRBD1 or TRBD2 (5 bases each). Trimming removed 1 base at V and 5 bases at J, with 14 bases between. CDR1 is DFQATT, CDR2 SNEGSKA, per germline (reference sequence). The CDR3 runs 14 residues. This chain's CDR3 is CSARVWGMGETQYF. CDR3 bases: TGCAGTGCTAGAGTTTGGGGGATGGGGGAGACCCAGTACTTC.

CDR3 sequence reads: CASSTWTGGEETQYF. In DNA form, the CDR3 reads TGTGCCAGCAGCACATGGACAGGGGGCGAAGAGACCCAGTACTTC. This chain joins TRBV7-2 and TRBJ2-5; TRBD1 matches 11 bases. This CDR3 has 15 amino acids. The germline CDR1 and CDR2 sequences are SGHTA and FQGNSA. J lost 3 bases, V lost 5 bases, and 5 bases had no gene match.

The CDR3 is CSANLDSEAFF. The CDR3 nucleotides are TGCAGTGCTAATCTGGATAGTGAAGCTTTCTTT. The rearrangement links TRBV20-1 to TRBJ1-1; D unclear. Germline lookup yields CDR1 DFQATT and CDR2 SNEGSKA (reference sequence). This CDR3 region has 11 residues. Trimming left V 4 bases short and J 7 bases short, with 10 bases between.